This TCR beta chain originates from a study of cytomegalovirus exposure and HLA in healthy donors. Points from the study as a whole: A later analysis found common viral pathogens apparently linked to several of the most significant clusters. Roughly even sequencing depth across donors was the assumption behind the presence/absence analyses. V- and J-gene trimming of TCR beta was linked (in a later analysis) to a missense DCLRE1C variant.

This CDR3 comprises 15 residues. Germline V lookup: CDR1 MGHRA, CDR2 YSYEKL. Note on this clone: Its antigen is as yet unknown. Germline and junction disagree at one end, which may indicate a read error.

The study ran its PCR with 60 Vbeta and 13 Jbeta primers. Assay: immunoSEQ multiplex PCR; the TCRdb copy retains only in-frame clones and omits some. The table records around 85,000 clones, 80% of them present only once. The V call is TRBV4-1, the J call TRBJ1-5; no reliable D call. Input material: PBMCs. This sequence originates from a male donor in good health and CMV-seronegative. CDR3 sequence: CASSPQSGNNQPQNF. CDR3 DNA: TGCGCCAGCAGCCCACAATCGGGGAACAATCAGCCCCAGAATTTT.